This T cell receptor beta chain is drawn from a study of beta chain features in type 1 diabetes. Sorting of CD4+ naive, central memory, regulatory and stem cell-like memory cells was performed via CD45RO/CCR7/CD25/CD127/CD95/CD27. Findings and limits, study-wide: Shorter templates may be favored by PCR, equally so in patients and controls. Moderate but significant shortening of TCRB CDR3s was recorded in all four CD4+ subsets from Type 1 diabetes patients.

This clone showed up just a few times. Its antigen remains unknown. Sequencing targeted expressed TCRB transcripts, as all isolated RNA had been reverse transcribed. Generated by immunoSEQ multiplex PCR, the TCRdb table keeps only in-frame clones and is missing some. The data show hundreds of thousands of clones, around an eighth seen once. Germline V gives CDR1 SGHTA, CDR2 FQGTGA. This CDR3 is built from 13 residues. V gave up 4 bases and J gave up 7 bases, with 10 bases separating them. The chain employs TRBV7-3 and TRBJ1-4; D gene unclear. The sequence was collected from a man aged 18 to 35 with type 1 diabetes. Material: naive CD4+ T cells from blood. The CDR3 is CASSSSPSEKLFF. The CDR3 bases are TGTGCCAGCAGCTCCAGTCCAAGTGAAAAACTGTTTTTT.